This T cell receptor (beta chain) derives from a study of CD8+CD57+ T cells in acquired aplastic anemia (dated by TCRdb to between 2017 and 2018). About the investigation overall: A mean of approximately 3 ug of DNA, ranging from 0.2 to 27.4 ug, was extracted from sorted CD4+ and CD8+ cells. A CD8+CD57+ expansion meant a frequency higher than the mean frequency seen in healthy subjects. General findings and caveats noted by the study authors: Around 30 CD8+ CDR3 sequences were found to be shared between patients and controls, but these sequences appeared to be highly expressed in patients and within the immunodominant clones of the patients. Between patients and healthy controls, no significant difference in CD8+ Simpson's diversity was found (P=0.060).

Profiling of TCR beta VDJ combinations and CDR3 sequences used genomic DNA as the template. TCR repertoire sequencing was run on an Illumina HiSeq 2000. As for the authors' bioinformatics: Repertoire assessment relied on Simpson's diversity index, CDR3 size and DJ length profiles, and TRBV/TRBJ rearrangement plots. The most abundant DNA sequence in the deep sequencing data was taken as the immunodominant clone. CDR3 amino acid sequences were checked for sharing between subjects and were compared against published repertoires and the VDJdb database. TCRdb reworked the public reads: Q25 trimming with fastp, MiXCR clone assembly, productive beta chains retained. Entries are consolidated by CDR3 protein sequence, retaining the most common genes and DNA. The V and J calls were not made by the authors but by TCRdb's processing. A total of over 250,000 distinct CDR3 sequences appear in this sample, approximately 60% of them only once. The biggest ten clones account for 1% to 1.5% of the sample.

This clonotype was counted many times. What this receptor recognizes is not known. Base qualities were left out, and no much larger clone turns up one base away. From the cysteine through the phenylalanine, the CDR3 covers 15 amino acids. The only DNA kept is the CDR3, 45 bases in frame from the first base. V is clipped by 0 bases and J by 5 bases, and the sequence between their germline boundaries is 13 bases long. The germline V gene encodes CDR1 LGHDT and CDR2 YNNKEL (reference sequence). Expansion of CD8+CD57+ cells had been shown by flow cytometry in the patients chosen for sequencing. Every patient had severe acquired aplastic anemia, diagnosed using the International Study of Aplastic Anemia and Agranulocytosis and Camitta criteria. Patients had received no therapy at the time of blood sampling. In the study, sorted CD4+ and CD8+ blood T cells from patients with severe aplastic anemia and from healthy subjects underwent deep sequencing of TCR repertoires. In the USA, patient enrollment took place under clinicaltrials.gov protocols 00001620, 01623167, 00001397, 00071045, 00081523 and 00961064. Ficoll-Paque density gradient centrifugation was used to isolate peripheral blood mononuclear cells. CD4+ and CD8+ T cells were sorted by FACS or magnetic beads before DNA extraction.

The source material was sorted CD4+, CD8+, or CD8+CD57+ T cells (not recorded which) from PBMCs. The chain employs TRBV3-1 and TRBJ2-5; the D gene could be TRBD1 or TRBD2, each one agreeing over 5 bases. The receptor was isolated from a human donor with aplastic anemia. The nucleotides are TGTGCCAGCAGCCAAGATTCGGGGACCAGGGAGACCCAGTACTTC. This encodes CASSQDSGTRETQYF.